The entry below describes one TCR beta chain. What it binds is unknown. The sample is drawn from a study of vaccination effects on CD4 cells after COVID-19. The culture ran for about 11 days, and then CD4+ T cells were isolated. Two-dose vaccination with either BNT162b2 or mRNA-1273 was given to the participants. IL-2 medium supplanted half the medium on days 3 and 7. Repertoires were generated with immunoSEQ multiplex PCR, while TCRdb's copy carries only in-frame clones and drops some. The sample carries some 47,000 clones, under 80% recorded once. The germline V gene encodes CDR1 MNHGY and CDR2 SAAAGT. Trimming took 7 bases from V and 6 from J; bases not matched to a gene: 10. This CDR3 contains 16 residues.

Sequences were derived from CD4+ T cells from PBMCs cultured without peptide, sampled after COVID-19 vaccination. The V and J genes are TRBV6-8 and TRBJ1-6, with 9 nucleotides matching TRBD1. This receptor was taken from a human donor who received a COVID-19 vaccine. CDR3 in DNA: TGTGCCAGCACCAAACGAACAGGGGGCAGTAATTCACCCCTCCACTTT. Its protein is CASTKRTGGSNSPLHF.